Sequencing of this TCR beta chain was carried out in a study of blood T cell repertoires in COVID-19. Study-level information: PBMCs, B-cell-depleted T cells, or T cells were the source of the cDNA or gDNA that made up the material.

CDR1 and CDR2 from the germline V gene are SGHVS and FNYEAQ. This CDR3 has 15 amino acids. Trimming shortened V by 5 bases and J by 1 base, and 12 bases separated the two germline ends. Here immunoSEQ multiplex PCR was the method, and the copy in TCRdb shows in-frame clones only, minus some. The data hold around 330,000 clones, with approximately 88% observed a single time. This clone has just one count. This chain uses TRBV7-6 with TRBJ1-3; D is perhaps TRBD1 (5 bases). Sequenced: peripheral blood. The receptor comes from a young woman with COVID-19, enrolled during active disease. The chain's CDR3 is CASSAQGSSGNTIYF. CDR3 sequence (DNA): TGTGCCAGCAGCGCCCAGGGTTCGTCTGGAAACACCATATATTTT.